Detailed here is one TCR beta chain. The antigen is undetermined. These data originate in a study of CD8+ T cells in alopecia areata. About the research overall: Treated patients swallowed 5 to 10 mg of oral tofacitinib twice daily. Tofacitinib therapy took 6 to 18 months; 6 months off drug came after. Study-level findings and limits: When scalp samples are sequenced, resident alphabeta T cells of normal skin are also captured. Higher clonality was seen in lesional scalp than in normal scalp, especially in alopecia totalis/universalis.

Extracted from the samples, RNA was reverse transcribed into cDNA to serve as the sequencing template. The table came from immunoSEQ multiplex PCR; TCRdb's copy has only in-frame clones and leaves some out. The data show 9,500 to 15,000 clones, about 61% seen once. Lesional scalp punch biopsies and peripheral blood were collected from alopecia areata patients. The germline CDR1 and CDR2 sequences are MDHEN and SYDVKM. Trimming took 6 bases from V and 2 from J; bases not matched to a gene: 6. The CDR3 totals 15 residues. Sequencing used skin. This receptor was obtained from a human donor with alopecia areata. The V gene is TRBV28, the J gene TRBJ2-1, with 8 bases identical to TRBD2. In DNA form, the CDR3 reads TGTGCCAGCAGCCCGTTGGGACTAGCCTACAATGAGCAGTTCTTC. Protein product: CASSPLGLAYNEQFF.